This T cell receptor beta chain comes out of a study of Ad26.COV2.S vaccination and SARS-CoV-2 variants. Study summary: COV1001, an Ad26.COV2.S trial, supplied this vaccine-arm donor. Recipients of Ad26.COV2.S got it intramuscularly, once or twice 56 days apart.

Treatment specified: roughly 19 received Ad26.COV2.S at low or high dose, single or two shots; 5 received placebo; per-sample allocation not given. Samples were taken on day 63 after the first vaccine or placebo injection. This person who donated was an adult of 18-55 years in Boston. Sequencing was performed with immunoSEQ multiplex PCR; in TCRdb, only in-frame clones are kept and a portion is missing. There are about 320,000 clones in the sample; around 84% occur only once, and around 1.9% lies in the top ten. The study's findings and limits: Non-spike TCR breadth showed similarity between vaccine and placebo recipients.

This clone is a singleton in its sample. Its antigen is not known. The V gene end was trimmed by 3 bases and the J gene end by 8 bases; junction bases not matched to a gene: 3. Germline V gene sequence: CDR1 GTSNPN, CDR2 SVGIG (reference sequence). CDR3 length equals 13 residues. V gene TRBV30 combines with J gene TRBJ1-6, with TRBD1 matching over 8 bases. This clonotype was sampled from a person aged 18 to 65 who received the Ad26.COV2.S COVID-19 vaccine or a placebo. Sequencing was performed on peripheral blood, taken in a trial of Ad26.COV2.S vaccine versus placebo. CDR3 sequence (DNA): TGTGCCTGGAGGGGGACAGGAGATTCACCCCTCCACTTT. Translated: CAWRGTGDSPLHF.